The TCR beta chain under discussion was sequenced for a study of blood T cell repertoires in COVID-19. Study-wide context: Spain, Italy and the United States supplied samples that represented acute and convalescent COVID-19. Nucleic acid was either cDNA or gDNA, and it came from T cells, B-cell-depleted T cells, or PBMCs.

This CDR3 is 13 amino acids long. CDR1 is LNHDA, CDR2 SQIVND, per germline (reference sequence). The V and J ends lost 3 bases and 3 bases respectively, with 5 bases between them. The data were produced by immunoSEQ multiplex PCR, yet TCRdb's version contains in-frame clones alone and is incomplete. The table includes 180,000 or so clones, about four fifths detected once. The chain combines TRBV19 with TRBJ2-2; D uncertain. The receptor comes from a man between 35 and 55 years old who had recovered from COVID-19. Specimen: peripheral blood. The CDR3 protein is CASSIPYTGELFF. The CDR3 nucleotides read TGTGCCAGTAGTATTCCGTACACCGGGGAGCTGTTTTTT.